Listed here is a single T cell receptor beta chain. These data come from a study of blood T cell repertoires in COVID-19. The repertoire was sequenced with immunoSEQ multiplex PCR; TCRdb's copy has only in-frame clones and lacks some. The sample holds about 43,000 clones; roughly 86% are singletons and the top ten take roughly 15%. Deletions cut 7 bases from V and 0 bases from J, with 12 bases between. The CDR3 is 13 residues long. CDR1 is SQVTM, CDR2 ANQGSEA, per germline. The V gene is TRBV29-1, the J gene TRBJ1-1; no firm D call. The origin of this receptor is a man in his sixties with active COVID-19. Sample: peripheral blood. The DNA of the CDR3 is TGCAGCGCTCAGACAATTTTGAACACTGAAGCTTTCTTT. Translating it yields CSAQTILNTEAFF.